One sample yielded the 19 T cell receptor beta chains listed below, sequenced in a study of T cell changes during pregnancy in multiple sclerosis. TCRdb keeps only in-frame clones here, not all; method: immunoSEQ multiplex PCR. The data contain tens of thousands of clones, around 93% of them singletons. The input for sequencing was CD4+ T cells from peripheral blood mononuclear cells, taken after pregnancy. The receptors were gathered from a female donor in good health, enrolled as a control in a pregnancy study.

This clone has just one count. The CDR3: CASSSRDRGTYGYTF. CDR3 coding DNA: TGTGCCAGCAGCTCGCGCGACAGGGGAACCTATGGCTACACCTTC. The chain has TRBV5-4 and TRBJ1-2, with 8 bases aligning to TRBD1. The CDR3 is 15 residues long. Germline CDR1 is SGHNT and CDR2 is YYREEE (reference sequence). V was clipped by 3 bases and J by 4 bases; unmatched bases: 8.

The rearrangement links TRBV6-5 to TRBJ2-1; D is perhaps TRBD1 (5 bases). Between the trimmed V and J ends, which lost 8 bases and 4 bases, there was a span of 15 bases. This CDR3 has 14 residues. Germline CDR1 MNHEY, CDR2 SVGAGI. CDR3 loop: CASSKSRVYNEQFF. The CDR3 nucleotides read TGTGCCAGCTCGAAATCCAGGGTTTACAATGAGCAGTTCTTC.

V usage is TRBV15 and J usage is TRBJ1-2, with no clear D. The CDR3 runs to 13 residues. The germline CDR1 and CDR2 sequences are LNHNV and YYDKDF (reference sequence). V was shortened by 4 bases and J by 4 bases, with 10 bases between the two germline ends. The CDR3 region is CATSIGVSYGYTF. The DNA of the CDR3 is TGTGCCACCAGCATCGGGGTGAGCTATGGCTACACCTTC. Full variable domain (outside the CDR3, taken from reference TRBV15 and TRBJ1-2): DAMVIQNPRYQVTQFGKPVTLSCSQTLNHNVMYWYQQKSSQAPKLLFHYYDKDFNNEADTPDNFQSRRPNTSFCFLDIRSPGLGDTAMYLCATSIGVSYGYTFGSGTRLTVV.

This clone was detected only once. Here the CDR3 reads CASTSSGEVYQPQHF. In nucleotides, the CDR3 is TGTGCCAGCACCTCGTCGGGGGAGGTTTATCAGCCCCAGCATTTT. J is TRBJ1-5 and V is TRBV7-9, with D maybe TRBD1 (5 bases). Trimming took 7 bases from V and 5 from J, leaving 18 bases between them. The germline V gene encodes CDR1 SEHNR and CDR2 FQNEAQ (reference sequence). CDR3 length equals 15 residues. Drawing the rest from reference TRBV7-9 and TRBJ1-5, the complete variable domain is DTGVSQNPRHKITKRGQNVTFRCDPISEHNRLYWYRQTLGQGPEFLTYFQNEAQLEKSRLLSDRFSAERPKGSFSTLEIQRTEQGDSAMYLCASTSSGEVYQPQHFGDGTRLSIL.

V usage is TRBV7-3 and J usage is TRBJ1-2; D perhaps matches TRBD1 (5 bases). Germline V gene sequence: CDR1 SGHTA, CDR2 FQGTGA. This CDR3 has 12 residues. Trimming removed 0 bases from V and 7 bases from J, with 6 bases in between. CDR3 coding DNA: TGTGCCAGCAGCTTAACAGGGGTTGGCTACACCTTC. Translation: CASSLTGVGYTF.

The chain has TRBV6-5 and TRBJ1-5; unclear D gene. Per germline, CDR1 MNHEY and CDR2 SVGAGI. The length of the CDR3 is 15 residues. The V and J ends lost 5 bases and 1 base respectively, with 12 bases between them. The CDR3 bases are TGTGCCAGCAGTACCTCTGACGGGAGCAATCAGCCCCAGCATTTT. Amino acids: CASSTSDGSNQPQHF.

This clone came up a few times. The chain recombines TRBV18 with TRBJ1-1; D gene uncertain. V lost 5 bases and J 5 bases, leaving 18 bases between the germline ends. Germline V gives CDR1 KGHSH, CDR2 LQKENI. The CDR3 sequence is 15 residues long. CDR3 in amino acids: CASSEAEILATEAFF. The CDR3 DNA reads TGTGCCAGCTCAGAGGCGGAGATTCTGGCTACTGAAGCTTTCTTT.

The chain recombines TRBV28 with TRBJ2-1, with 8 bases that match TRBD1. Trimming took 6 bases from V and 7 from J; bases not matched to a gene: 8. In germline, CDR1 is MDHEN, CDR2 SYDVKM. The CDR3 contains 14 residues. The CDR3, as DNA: TGTGCCAGCAGCCTAATCAGGGGGCAGAATGAGCAGTTCTTC. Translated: CASSLIRGQNEQFF.

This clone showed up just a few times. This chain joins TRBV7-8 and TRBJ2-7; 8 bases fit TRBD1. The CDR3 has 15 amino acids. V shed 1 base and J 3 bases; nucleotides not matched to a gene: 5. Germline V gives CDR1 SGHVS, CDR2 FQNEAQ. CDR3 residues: CASSLVGQGFYEQYF. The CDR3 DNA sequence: TGTGCCAGCAGCTTAGTAGGACAGGGATTCTACGAGCAGTACTTC.

CDR3 amino acids: CASSQDVPSRGGRTGELFF. The CDR3, as DNA: TGTGCCAGCAGCCAAGATGTCCCCTCGCGGGGGGGTCGCACCGGGGAGCTGTTTTTT. The chain employs TRBV4-2 and TRBJ2-2; TRBD2 agrees at 9 bases. This CDR3 is 19 amino acids long. Germline V CDR1 and CDR2: LGHNA, YNFKEQ. V trimming: 0 bases; J trimming: 4 bases; junction bases outside the gene matches: 12.

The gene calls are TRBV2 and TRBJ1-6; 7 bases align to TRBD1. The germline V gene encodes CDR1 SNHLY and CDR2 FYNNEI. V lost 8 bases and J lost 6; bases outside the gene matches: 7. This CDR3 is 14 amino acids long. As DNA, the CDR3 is TGTGCCAGCTGCCCAACAGGGGCTAATTCACCCCTCCACTTT. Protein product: CASCPTGANSPLHF.

Here the CDR3 reads CASSPLSGGAGDTQYF. As DNA, the CDR3 is TGTGCCAGCAGCCCATTAAGTGGGGGGGCCGGAGATACGCAGTATTTT. The chain employs TRBV7-9 and TRBJ2-3; possible D gene TRBD2, 7 bases. The germline V gene has CDR1 SEHNR and CDR2 FQNEAQ (reference sequence). The CDR3 loop spans 16 amino acids. V lost 5 bases and J lost 5, with 20 bases in between. The full variable domain, in which reference TRBV7-9 and TRBJ2-3 provide the parts outside the CDR3, is DTGVSQNPRHKITKRGQNVTFRCDPISEHNRLYWYRQTLGQGPEFLTYFQNEAQLEKSRLLSDRFSAERPKGSFSTLEIQRTEQGDSAMYLCASSPLSGGAGDTQYFGPGTRLTVL.

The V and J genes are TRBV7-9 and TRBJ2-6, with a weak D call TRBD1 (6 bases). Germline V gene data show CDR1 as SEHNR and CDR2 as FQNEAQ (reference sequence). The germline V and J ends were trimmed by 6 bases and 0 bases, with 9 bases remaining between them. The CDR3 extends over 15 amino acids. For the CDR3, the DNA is TGTGCCAGCAGGACAGGAGTCTCTGGGGCCAACGTCCTGACTTTC. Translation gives CASRTGVSGANVLTF.

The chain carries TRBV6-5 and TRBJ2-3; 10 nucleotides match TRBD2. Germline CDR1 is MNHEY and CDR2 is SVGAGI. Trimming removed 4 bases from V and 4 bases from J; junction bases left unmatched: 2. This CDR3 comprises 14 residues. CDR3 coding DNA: TGTGCCAGCAGTTGGGGGACTAGCGCAGATACGCAGTATTTT. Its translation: CASSWGTSADTQYF.

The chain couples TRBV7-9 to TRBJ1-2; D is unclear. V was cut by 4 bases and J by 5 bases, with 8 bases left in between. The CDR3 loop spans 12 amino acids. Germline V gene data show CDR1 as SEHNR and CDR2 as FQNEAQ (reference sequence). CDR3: CASSSGFYGYTF. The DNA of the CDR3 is TGTGCCAGCAGCTCGGGGTTTTATGGCTACACCTTC. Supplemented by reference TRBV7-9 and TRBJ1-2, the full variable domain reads DTGVSQNPRHKITKRGQNVTFRCDPISEHNRLYWYRQTLGQGPEFLTYFQNEAQLEKSRLLSDRFSAERPKGSFSTLEIQRTEQGDSAMYLCASSSGFYGYTFGSGTRLTVV.

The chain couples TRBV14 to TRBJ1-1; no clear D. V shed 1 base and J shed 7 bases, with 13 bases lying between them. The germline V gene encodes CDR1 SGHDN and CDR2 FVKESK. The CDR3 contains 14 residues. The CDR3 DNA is TGTGCCAGCAGCCAAGTAATAACAGAACTTGAAGCTTTCTTT. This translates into CASSQVITELEAFF.

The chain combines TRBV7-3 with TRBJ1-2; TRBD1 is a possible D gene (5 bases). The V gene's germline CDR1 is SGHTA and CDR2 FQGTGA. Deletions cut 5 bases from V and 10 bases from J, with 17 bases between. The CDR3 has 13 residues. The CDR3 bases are TGTGCCAGCAGCCAACAACCGGGACTTTTCTACACCTTC. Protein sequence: CASSQQPGLFYTF. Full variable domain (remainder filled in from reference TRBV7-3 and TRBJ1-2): GAGVSQTPSNKVTEKGKYVELRCDPISGHTALYWYRQSLGQGPEFLIYFQGTGAADDSGLPNDRFFAVRPEGSVSTLKIQRTERGDSAVYLCASSQQPGLFYTFGSGTRLTVV.

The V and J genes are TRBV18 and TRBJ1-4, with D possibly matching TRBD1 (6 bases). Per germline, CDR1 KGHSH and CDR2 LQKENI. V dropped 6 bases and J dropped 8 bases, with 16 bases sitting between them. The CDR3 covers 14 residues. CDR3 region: CASSPTGSYEKLFF. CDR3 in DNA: TGTGCCAGCTCGCCTACAGGGTCCTACGAAAAACTGTTTTTT.

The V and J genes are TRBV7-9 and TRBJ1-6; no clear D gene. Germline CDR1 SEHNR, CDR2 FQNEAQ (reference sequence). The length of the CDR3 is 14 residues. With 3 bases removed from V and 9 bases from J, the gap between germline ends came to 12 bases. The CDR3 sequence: CASSFEVSGSPLHF. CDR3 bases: TGTGCCAGCAGCTTCGAGGTTTCGGGTTCACCCCTCCACTTT.